This T cell receptor (beta chain) was sequenced during a study of T cells after yellow fever vaccination. Turning to the study itself: Low-cell-number fractions underwent preparation using SMART-Seq v4 Ultra Low Input.

Between the trimmed V and J ends, which lost 1 base and 7 bases, there was a span of 9 bases. Germline V gene data show CDR1 as SGHDT and CDR2 as YYEEEE. The CDR3 extends over 13 amino acids. 5'RACE template switching produced TCR cDNA carrying a universal primer site and UMIs. TCRdb redid the calling of the 5' RACE reads with MiXCR, one entry per CDR3 protein. The profile shows roughly 180,000 distinct CDR3 sequences, 6.2% of them singletons. Study outcomes and limitations: Contaminants from the bulk population, in the form of abundant clonotypes, could be found in FACS-sorted repertoires. A large majority of primary-vaccination clones showed up again after the booster (96% CD4, approximately 90% CD8).

This clonotype was detected a few times. Its antigen is as yet unknown. V gene TRBV5-6 combines with J gene TRBJ1-5; a possible D gene is TRBD1 (5 bases). Source: CD4+ T cells sorted from PBMCs, taken on the day of the first yellow fever vaccination. This TCR was recovered from a man aged 18 to 29 who received the YFV17D yellow fever vaccine. This chain's CDR3 is CASSLTGRQPQHF. The CDR3 DNA is TGTGCCAGCAGCTTGACAGGCCGCCAGCCCCAGCATTTT. Complete variable domain (other parts from reference TRBV5-6 and TRBJ1-5): DAGVTQSPTHLIKTRGQQVTLRCSPKSGHDTVSWYQQALGQGPQFIFQYYEEEERQRGNFPDRFSGHQFPNYSSELNVNALLLGDSALYLCASSLTGRQPQHFGDGTRLSIL.